Listed below are T cell receptor beta chains from one sample, sequenced in a study of T-cell reconstitution after alpha-beta-depleted transplantation in children. TCRdb fed the PCR reads into MiXCR, producing one record per CDR3 protein. The data contain 280,000 or so distinct CDR3 sequences, under 14% of them singletons. This material consisted of peripheral blood, taken 180 days after TCRalphabeta/CD19-depleted stem cell transplant. These receptors were obtained from a male patient aged 2 to 10 who had a stem cell transplant for chronic granulomatous disease, so the T cells may come from the graft donor. CDR3s include the opening cysteine and the closing phenylalanine or tryptophan. Each record gives: V gene, J gene, D gene, CDR3 protein. A D gene is named only where the DNA matches it firmly.

>TRBV10-3|TRBJ1-3|-
CATRGVSGNTIYF
>TRBV18|TRBJ2-1|-
CASSPFRSSYNEQFF
>TRBV12-3/TRBV12-4|TRBJ1-2|-
CASSPHNYGYTF
>TRBV14|TRBJ1-4|TRBD1
CASRGTGRNEKLFF
>TRBV7-2|TRBJ2-5|-
CASSLDATPQETQYF
>TRBV6-1|TRBJ1-5|TRBD1
CASSEATGGGQPQHF
>TRBV14|TRBJ1-4|-
CASSRGRLNEKLFF
>TRBV7-2|TRBJ1-6|-
CASSLAVSRPNSPLHF
>TRBV27|TRBJ2-7|-
CASSQLRGVDYEQYF
>TRBV20-1|TRBJ2-7|-
CSARDGAGKHYEQYF
>TRBV20-1|TRBJ1-1|-
CSAYRNTEAFF
>TRBV5-1|TRBJ2-3|TRBD2
CASASGRATDTQYF
>TRBV7-2|TRBJ1-2|-
CASSSPGRPCGYTF
>TRBV6-5|TRBJ2-7|TRBD1
CASSFPGQGPAEQYF
>TRBV20-1|TRBJ2-1|TRBD2
CSAREGSGSRNEQFF
>TRBV19|TRBJ1-1|-
CATNTGWNTEAFF
>TRBV5-1|TRBJ2-7|-
CASSSHQGRHEQYF
>TRBV7-9|TRBJ2-5|TRBD2
CASSPRLGRGKETQYF
>TRBV10-3|TRBJ2-3|-
CAISGESGVATDTQYF
>TRBV28|TRBJ1-6|-
CASSSTWDNSPLHF
>TRBV19|TRBJ2-1|TRBD2
CASSSMGAGGPHNEQFF
>TRBV9|TRBJ2-1|TRBD2
CASSVSATSGSIDEQFF
>TRBV28|TRBJ2-2|-
CASSFSIGELFF
>TRBV19|TRBJ2-4|-
CASSSGRAPAKNIQYF
>TRBV6-1|TRBJ2-7|TRBD2
CASRSLAGGNEQYF
>TRBV19|TRBJ2-6|-
CASSMQDSGANVLTF
>TRBV12-3/TRBV12-4|TRBJ1-1|-
CASSLGGHPTEAFF
>TRBV28|TRBJ1-2|-
CASRRGRYRDGYTF
>TRBV5-1|TRBJ2-1|-
CASSRLWADEQFF
>TRBV29-1|TRBJ2-1|TRBD2
CSVEWGGYNEQFF
>TRBV5-1|TRBJ2-3|-
CASSVGAGTDTQYF
>TRBV9|TRBJ1-1|-
CASSVVGGEAFF
>TRBV6-5|TRBJ2-7|TRBD2
CASSYGGSGRTEQYF
>TRBV6-2/TRBV6-3|TRBJ2-7|TRBD2
CASAGIGRGYEQYF
>TRBV3-1|TRBJ2-1|TRBD2
CASSQWGGSSPGDEQFF
>TRBV7-2|TRBJ1-1|-
CASSVQRPGTEAFF
>TRBV27|TRBJ2-1|-
CATFPPFGNEQFF
>TRBV27|TRBJ2-5|-
CASSLRRGIQETQYF
>TRBV6-2/TRBV6-3|TRBJ2-1|-
CASSRRMSSTVF
>TRBV4-2|TRBJ2-7|TRBD1
CASSQPGQGASQYF
>TRBV5-5|TRBJ2-7|-
CASSLVWSTYEQYF
>TRBV4-3|TRBJ1-2|TRBD1
CASRPTGSFAGYTF
>TRBV5-1|TRBJ1-1|-
CASSLHQGNTEAFF
>TRBV6-1|TRBJ1-2|-
CASILGYGYTF
>TRBV7-2|TRBJ2-7|TRBD1
CASSLPQGLGSYEQYF
>TRBV20-1|TRBJ2-3|-
CSVRLRGTDTQYF
>TRBV5-5|TRBJ2-1|-
CASSLYGDEQFF
>TRBV12-3/TRBV12-4|TRBJ2-5|TRBD1
CASSLHRDRGQETQYF
>TRBV28|TRBJ1-5|-
CASGWPVGQPQHF
>TRBV20-1|TRBJ1-1|-
CSASMDTEAFF
>TRBV28|TRBJ2-1|-
CASTLRDNEQFF
>TRBV20-1|TRBJ2-1|-
CSANQEGNEQFF
>TRBV5-1|TRBJ2-1|TRBD2
CASSPRTSGALDEQFF
>TRBV28|TRBJ2-5|TRBD1
CASSLRTGWETQYF